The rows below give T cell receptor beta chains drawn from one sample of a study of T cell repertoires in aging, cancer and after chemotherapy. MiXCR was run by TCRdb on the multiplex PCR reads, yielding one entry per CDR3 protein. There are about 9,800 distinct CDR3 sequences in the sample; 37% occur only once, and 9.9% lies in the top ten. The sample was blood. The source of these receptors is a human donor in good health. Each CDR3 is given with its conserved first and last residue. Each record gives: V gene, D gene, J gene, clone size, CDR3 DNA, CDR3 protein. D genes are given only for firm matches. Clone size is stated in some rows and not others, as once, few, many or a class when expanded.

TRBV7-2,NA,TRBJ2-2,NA,TGTGCCAGCAGCTTAGCTGGGACGTTCGGGGAGCTGTTTTTT,CASSLAGTFGELFF
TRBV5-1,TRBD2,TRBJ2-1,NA,TGCGCCAGCAGCATCGTGGCTAGCGGGAGGTCCTACAATGAGCAGTTCTTC,CASSIVASGRSYNEQFF
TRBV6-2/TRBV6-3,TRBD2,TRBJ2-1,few,TGTGCCAGCAGTCCTTTGACTAGCGGGAGGAACAATGAGCAGTTCTTC,CASSPLTSGRNNEQFF
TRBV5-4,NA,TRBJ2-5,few,TGTGCCAGCAGCTTGTTGGCTCGGCCGGGGGAGACCCAGTACTTC,CASSLLARPGETQYF
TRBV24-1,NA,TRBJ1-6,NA,TGTGCCACAACCCTGATGACAAATCTTTTAGGAAATTCACCCCTCCACTTT,CATTLMTNLLGNSPLHF
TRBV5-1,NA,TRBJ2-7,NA,TGCGCCAGCAGAATGAACTCCTACGAGCAGTACTTC,CASRMNSYEQYF
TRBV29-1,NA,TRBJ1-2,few,TGCAGCGTTACGGAACAGGGAGACTATGGCTACACCTTC,CSVTEQGDYGYTF
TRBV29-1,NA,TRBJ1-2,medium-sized,TGCAGCGTTGCCGGCTCCTATGGCTACACCTTC,CSVAGSYGYTF
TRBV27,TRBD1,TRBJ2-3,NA,TGTGCCAGCAGTTCACGACAGGGGGCGAGGGATACGCAGTATTTT,CASSSRQGARDTQYF
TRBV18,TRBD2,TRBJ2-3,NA,TGTGCCAGCTCACCACTCAGCGGGGCCACAGATACGCAGTATTTT,CASSPLSGATDTQYF
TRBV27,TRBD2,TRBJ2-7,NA,TGTGCCAGCAGTCCGGGACTAGCGGACTACGAGCAGTACTTC,CASSPGLADYEQYF
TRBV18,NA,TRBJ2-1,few,TGTGCCAGCTCACCATGGGGGGACCAGACTTCCTACAATGAGCAGTTCTTC,CASSPWGDQTSYNEQFF
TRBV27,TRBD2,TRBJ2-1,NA,TGTGCCAGCAGTTTCCCCGGACTAGCGGGCTACAATGAGCAGTTCTTC,CASSFPGLAGYNEQFF
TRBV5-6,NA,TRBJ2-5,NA,TGTGCCAGCAGCTTCAGGCGTGCGTACCAAGAGACCCAGTACTTC,CASSFRRAYQETQYF
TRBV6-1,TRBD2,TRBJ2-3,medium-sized,TGTGCCAGCAGTGAACTAGCGGGAGCAGATACGCAGTATTTT,CASSELAGADTQYF
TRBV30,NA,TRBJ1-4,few,TGTGCCTGCCAAGTAGGGGAGGGAAAACTGTTTTTT,CACQVGEGKLFF
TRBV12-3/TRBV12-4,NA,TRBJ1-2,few,TGTGCCAGCAGTTTAGGGGGACACAACTATGGCTACACCTTC,CASSLGGHNYGYTF
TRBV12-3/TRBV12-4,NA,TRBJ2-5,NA,TGTGCCAGCAGTCGAATTTCGACCTGGACAGAGACCCAGTACTTC,CASSRISTWTETQYF
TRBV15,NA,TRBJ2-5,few,TGTGCCACCAGCAGAGATAGGGAGGCAGGGGTTCAAGAGACCCAGTACTTC,CATSRDREAGVQETQYF
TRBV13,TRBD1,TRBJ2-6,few,TGTGCCAGCAGCCCAACCGGGTATGGGACAGGGGACTACCCTGGGGCCAACGTCCTGACTTTC,CASSPTGYGTGDYPGANVLTF
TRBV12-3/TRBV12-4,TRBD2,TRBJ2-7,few,TGTGCCAGCAGTTTAGGGACTAGCGGAGCCTACGAGCAGTACTTC,CASSLGTSGAYEQYF
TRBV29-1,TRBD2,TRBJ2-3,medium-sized,TGCAGCGTTGGGACTAGCGGAACAGATACGCAGTATTTT,CSVGTSGTDTQYF
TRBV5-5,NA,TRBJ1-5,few,TGTGCCAGCAGCTTGAGCAGCGGCAATCAGCCCCAGCATTTT,CASSLSSGNQPQHF
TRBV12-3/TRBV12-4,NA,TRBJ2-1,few,TGTGCCAGCAGTTATTTCAGACTAGGAAGCGTTGGGTCCTACAATGAGCAGTTCTTC,CASSYFRLGSVGSYNEQFF
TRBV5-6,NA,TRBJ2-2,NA,TGTGCCAGCAGCTCTTTCCTAAGCGCCGGGGAGCTGTTTTTT,CASSSFLSAGELFF
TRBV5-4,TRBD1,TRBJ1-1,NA,TGTGCCAGCAGCTCAGGGGGATTTGGGACTGAAGCTTTCTTT,CASSSGGFGTEAFF
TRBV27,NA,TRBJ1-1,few,TGTGCCAGCAGTTTATCCCCGGAGCCGATGAACACTGAAGCTTTCTTT,CASSLSPEPMNTEAFF
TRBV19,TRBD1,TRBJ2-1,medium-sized,TGTGCCAGTAGGTCCGGGACAGGTAACGACAATGAGCAGTTCTTC,CASRSGTGNDNEQFF
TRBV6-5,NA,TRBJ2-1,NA,TGTGCCAGCAGTGAAAGCGCGCTGTATGGTCTCGCCGATGAGCAGTTCTTC,CASSESALYGLADEQFF
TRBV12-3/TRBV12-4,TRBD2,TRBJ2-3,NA,TGTGCCAGCAGCCGCAGACAGCCCCCACTAGCGACCCTCACAGATACGCAGTATTTT,CASSRRQPPLATLTDTQYF
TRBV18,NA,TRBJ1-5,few,TGTGCCAGCTCACCAAGTCCGGTTCGGGAGCCCCAGCATTTT,CASSPSPVREPQHF
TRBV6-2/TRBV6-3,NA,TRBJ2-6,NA,TGTGCCAGCAGTTGGACTCTCCCGGAGGCCAACGTCCTGACTTTC,CASSWTLPEANVLTF
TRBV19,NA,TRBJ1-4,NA,TGTGCCAGCGCTAGGGCCAGGACAACCGAAAAACTGTTTTTT,CASARARTTEKLFF
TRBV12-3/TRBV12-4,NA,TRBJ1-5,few,TGTGCCAGCAGTTTAGAACCCAACAGGGTTGGCAATCAGCCCCAGCATTTT,CASSLEPNRVGNQPQHF
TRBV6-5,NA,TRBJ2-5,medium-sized,TGTGCCAGCAGTTACTCGACGACCCCTCCCGAGACCCAGTACTTC,CASSYSTTPPETQYF
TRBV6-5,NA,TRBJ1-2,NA,TGTGCCAGCAGTTACTCCGGGGGGCGATCTAACTATGGCTACACCTTC,CASSYSGGRSNYGYTF
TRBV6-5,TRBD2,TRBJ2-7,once,TGTGCCAGCAGTCAAAGTAGGTGGGGAGGGTCCTACGAGCAGTACTTC,CASSQSRWGGSYEQYF
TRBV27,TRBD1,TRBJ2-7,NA,TGTGCCAGCAGTCTGACAGGGGGTTCTACCTACGAGCAGTACTTC,CASSLTGGSTYEQYF
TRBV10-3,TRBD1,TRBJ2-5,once,TGTGCCATCACCTCGGACAGGGACCAAGAGACCCGGTACTTC,CAITSDRDQETRYF
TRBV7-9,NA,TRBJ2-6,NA,TGTGCCAGCAGCAAAGGAGTTAGGAATTCCTCTGGGGCCAACGTCCTGACTTTC,CASSKGVRNSSGANVLTF
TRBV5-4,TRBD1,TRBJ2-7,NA,TGTGCCAGCAGCTTCGACAGGGAATATGAGCAGTACTTC,CASSFDREYEQYF
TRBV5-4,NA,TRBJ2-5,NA,TGTGCCAGCAGCTCTAGAGCCCAGTACTTC,CASSSRAQYF
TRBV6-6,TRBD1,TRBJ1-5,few,TGTGCCAGCAGCGAACAGGGGTCCCCTCAGCCCCAGCATTTT,CASSEQGSPQPQHF
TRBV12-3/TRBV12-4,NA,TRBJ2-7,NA,TGTGCCAGCAGTTTAGTTAGGTATTACGAGCAGTACTTC,CASSLVRYYEQYF
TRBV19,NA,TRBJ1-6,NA,TGTGCCAGTAGTATAGATTGGCGGACCTCACCCCTCCACTTT,CASSIDWRTSPLHF
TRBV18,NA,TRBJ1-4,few,TGTGCCAGCTCACCGGATCTAGGAACTAATGAAAAACTGTTTTTT,CASSPDLGTNEKLFF
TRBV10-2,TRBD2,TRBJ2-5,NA,TGCGCCAGCAGACTAGCGGGGAATCAAGAGACCCAGTACTTC,CASRLAGNQETQYF
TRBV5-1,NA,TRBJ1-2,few,TGCGCCAGCAGCCACGAGGGGGAAGGCTATGGCTACACCTTC,CASSHEGEGYGYTF
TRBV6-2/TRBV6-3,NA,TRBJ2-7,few,TGTGCCAGCTCCGTGAGCAGGGTAGTCGAGCAGTACTTC,CASSVSRVVEQYF
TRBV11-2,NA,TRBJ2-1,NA,TGTGCCAGCAGCTTACTTCCAGGTAATGAGCAGTTCTTC,CASSLLPGNEQFF
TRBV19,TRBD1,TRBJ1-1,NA,TGTGCCAGTAGTGGGACAGTCCTTGTGAACACTGAAGCTTTCTTT,CASSGTVLVNTEAFF
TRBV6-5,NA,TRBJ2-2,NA,TGTGCCAGCAGCTTTTTCAAGCAGATGAACACCGGGGAGCTGTTTTTT,CASSFFKQMNTGELFF
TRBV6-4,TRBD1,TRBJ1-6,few,TGTGCCAGCAGTGACTCGACAGGGGGCAATTCACCCCTCCACTTT,CASSDSTGGNSPLHF